These T cell receptor beta chains were read from a single sample in a study of blood T cell repertoires in COVID-19. Assay used: immunoSEQ multiplex PCR; TCRdb lists only in-frame clones, some missing. The sample lists 150,000 to 200,000 clones; roughly 80% were seen once. The material sequenced was peripheral blood. The receptors come from an older woman with COVID-19, enrolled during active disease. Both conserved end residues are part of each CDR3. Fields, in order: clone size, D gene, V gene, J gene, CDR3 DNA, CDR3 protein. The D gene is left open where the match is weak. Not all rows give a size; the values are once, few, many and, for expanded clones, a class.

>few|.|TRBV5-6|TRBJ2-3
TGTGCCAGCAGGTATGCCACATCCACAGATACGCAGTATTTT
CASRYATSTDTQYF
>.|.|TRBV3-1/TRBV3-2|TRBJ2-1
TGTGCCAGCAGCCAGGGCCCGGGGGGCATCAATGAGCAGTTCTTC
CASSQGPGGINEQFF
>once|TRBD2|TRBV7-9|TRBJ2-3
TGTGCCAGCAGCTTTTGGACTAGCGGGGGGCGTGCAGATACGCAGTATTTT
CASSFWTSGGRADTQYF
>.|.|TRBV6-1|TRBJ1-2
TGTGCCAGCAGTGAACGAGGGAGGTCCCCTTACCTTTATGGCTACACCTTC
CASSERGRSPYLYGYTF
>.|TRBD2|TRBV29-1|TRBJ2-3
TGCAGCGTGGGGACTAGCGGGAGGGCTACAGATACGCAGTATTTT
CSVGTSGRATDTQYF
>.|TRBD1|TRBV5-5|TRBJ2-2
TGTGCCAGCAGCCCTAGGACAGGAATGAACACCGGGGAGCTGTTTTTT
CASSPRTGMNTGELFF
>.|TRBD2|TRBV6-4|TRBJ2-1
TGTGCCAGCAGTCTCGAGACTAGCGGTTACAATGAGCAGTTCTTC
CASSLETSGYNEQFF
>few|.|TRBV28|TRBJ2-1
TGTGCCAGCAGGGGGCGATCCTACGACTCCTACAATGAGCAGTTCTTC
CASRGRSYDSYNEQFF
>few|.|TRBV21-1|TRBJ1-4
TGTGCCAGCAGCAAGGATAGCGGCCCTGAAAAACTGTTTTTT
CASSKDSGPEKLFF
>.|TRBD1|TRBV6-5|TRBJ2-5
TGTGCCAGCAGTCAGGACAGGGGGCGGGAAGAGACCCAGTACTTC
CASSQDRGREETQYF
>.|.|TRBV11-2|TRBJ2-7
TGTGCCAGCAGCCACCCCCTGGGAGACACGGGCGAGCAGTACTTC
CASSHPLGDTGEQYF
>few|.|TRBV19|TRBJ1-3
TGTGCCAGTAGTATACTAGGGACTGCCTCTGGAAACACCATATATTTT
CASSILGTASGNTIYF
>.|TRBD1|TRBV2|TRBJ1-4
TGTGCCAGCGCGCCGGGACAGTATGGGCTGTTTTTT
CASAPGQYGLFF
>.|TRBD2|TRBV30|TRBJ2-5
TGTGCCTGGGACGGGGCCCTTGGCCCTAGCGGGAAAGAGACCCAGTACTTC
CAWDGALGPSGKETQYF
>few|.|TRBV2|TRBJ1-4
TGTGCCAGCAGTGAGGAGGCAACTAATGAAAAACTGTTTTTT
CASSEEATNEKLFF
>few|TRBD1|TRBV5-8|TRBJ1-1
TGTGCCAGCAGCTTGGGAGTCACAGGGGGACTGAACACTGAAGCTTTCTTT
CASSLGVTGGLNTEAFF
>many|.|TRBV7-3|TRBJ1-1
TGTGCCAGCAGATTGACTATGAACACTGAAGCTTTCTTT
CASRLTMNTEAFF
>once|TRBD1|TRBV30|TRBJ1-1
TGTGCCTGGAGCCCACAGGGGTACGGCACTGAAGCTTTCTTT
CAWSPQGYGTEAFF
>.|.|TRBV7-2|TRBJ1-6
TGTGCCAGCAGCTTAGCGGGACATGTCTCACCCCTCCACTTT
CASSLAGHVSPLHF
>.|.|TRBV19|TRBJ1-5
TGTGCCAGTAGTATTCCCCGGCGGGCCCAGCATTTT
CASSIPRRAQHF
>few|.|TRBV9|TRBJ1-6
TGTGCCAGCAGCTTCGACAGGCTAAACTATAATTCACCCCTCCACTTT
CASSFDRLNYNSPLHF
>.|TRBD2|TRBV29-1|TRBJ2-7
TGCAGCGTTGATAGTCCAGGACTAGCGTCGGGCGAGCAGTACTTC
CSVDSPGLASGEQYF
>.|.|TRBV11-2|TRBJ2-1
TGTGCCAGCAGCTTGAGCGGTACATCCTACAATGAGCAGTTCTTC
CASSLSGTSYNEQFF
>.|TRBD1|TRBV20-1|TRBJ2-1
TGCAGTGCTAGTGACCGAACAGGGGCCAATGAGCAGTTCTTC
CSASDRTGANEQFF
>.|TRBD1|TRBV28|TRBJ1-5
TGTGCCAGCAGGGCGGACAGGGGTCGCCTGGGGGATCAGCCCCAGCATTTT
CASRADRGRLGDQPQHF
>.|TRBD1|TRBV9|TRBJ2-1
TGTGCCAGCAGCGCTACCGGGACAGGGGTTCGAGATGAGCAGTTCTTC
CASSATGTGVRDEQFF
>.|TRBD2|TRBV10-3|TRBJ2-4
TGTGCCATCAGTCAGACTAGCGGGAGGGCCGGGGACATTCAGTACTTC
CAISQTSGRAGDIQYF
>.|.|TRBV30|TRBJ2-5
TGTGCCGGCTTAGCGGAGATGTACCAAGAGACCCAGTACTTC
CAGLAEMYQETQYF
>.|.|TRBV19|TRBJ1-6
TGTGCCAGTGTTGGTCTCGGACCGGGGGCACCCCTCCACTTT
CASVGLGPGAPLHF
>.|TRBD1|TRBV6-5|TRBJ1-1
TGTGCCAGCAGTTACACAGGGGGAATGAACACTGAAGCTTTCTTT
CASSYTGGMNTEAFF
>.|.|TRBV5-1|TRBJ2-5
TGCGCCAGCAGCGCCCTGGGGGGTGGGCGCGAAGAGACCCAGTACTTC
CASSALGGGREETQYF
>.|TRBD1|TRBV14|TRBJ2-2
TGTGCCAGCAGCCAAATCAGTGGGACAGGGCCCGGGGAGCTGTTTTTT
CASSQISGTGPGELFF
>.|.|TRBV14|TRBJ2-1
TGTGCCAGCAGCCAATATAGGTCCCTCGGAGATGAGCAGTTCTTC
CASSQYRSLGDEQFF
>.|TRBD1|TRBV19|TRBJ1-1
TGTGCCAGTAGTTCCGTAGACAGGGGAGTCGCTGAAGCTTTCTTT
CASSSVDRGVAEAFF
>few|.|TRBV28|TRBJ1-6
TGTGCCAGCAGTCCCACTGGCAGGGGCCAGTCACCCCTCCACTTT
CASSPTGRGQSPLHF
>.|.|TRBV5-1|TRBJ2-5
TGCGCCAGCAGCCTACAGGGAAGCCAAGAGACCCAGTACTTC
CASSLQGSQETQYF
>few|.|TRBV18|TRBJ1-5
TGTGCCAGCTCACCAACGGGGTTGAGGAATCAGCCCCAGCATTTT
CASSPTGLRNQPQHF
>.|.|TRBV6-1|TRBJ1-3
TGTGCCAGCAGTGAAGTAGCAAGCTCTGGAAACACCATATATTTT
CASSEVASSGNTIYF
>.|TRBD1|TRBV4-3|TRBJ2-7
TGCGCCAGCAGCCACGATGGACAGGTGTTACCCTACGAGCAGTACTTC
CASSHDGQVLPYEQYF
>.|.|TRBV12-2|TRBJ1-2
TGTGCAAGTCTCCTAAACTATGGCTACACCTTC
CASLLNYGYTF
>.|.|TRBV19|TRBJ1-5
TGTGCCAGTAGTCAAAATAGCAATCAGCCCCAGCATTTT
CASSQNSNQPQHF
>.|.|TRBV14|TRBJ1-1
TGTGCCAGCAGCCATACAGGGTTGGACGCTGAAGCTTTCTTT
CASSHTGLDAEAFF
>.|.|TRBV9|TRBJ2-6
TGTGCCAGCAGCGTAGACTCCTACTCTGGGGCCAACGTCCTGACTTTC
CASSVDSYSGANVLTF
>once|TRBD1|TRBV11-2|TRBJ2-5
TGTGCCAGCAGCTTAGCCCGGGACAGGGGTATGTTGGAGACCCAGTACTTC
CASSLARDRGMLETQYF
>.|TRBD2|TRBV19|TRBJ2-7
TGTGCCAGTAGTCCGTTAGCGGGAGTAGGCGAGCAGTACTTC
CASSPLAGVGEQYF
>.|.|TRBV12-3/TRBV12-4|TRBJ1-1
TGTGCCAGCACCCTGACAGAGTACACTGAAGCTTTCTTT
CASTLTEYTEAFF
>.|.|TRBV30|TRBJ1-5
TGTGCCTGGAGGGGATTAGGGGTAGATCAGCCCCAGCATTTT
CAWRGLGVDQPQHF
>.|.|TRBV5-5|TRBJ2-5
TGTGCCAGCAGCTTGGGGCCCCGGGTTCAAGAGACCCAGTACTTC
CASSLGPRVQETQYF
>.|.|TRBV29-1|TRBJ2-1
TGCAGCGTCTCCAGGCGGGGCTCATCCGGCGAGCAGTTCTTC
CSVSRRGSSGEQFF
>.|.|TRBV28|TRBJ2-3
TGTGCCAGCAGTGAAGGGGGGGTCATAGATACGCAGTATTTT
CASSEGGVIDTQYF